This passage covers 21 T cell receptor beta chains from one sample sequenced in a study of T-cell reconstitution after alpha-beta-depleted transplantation in children. A TCRbeta library incorporating unique molecular identifiers was prepared. TCRdb re-analysed the PCR reads in MiXCR, keeping a single row per CDR3 protein. This repertoire shows over 70,000 distinct CDR3 sequences, approximately 8.4% found once; its top ten account for approximately 7.2%. Sequencing used PBMCs from the stem cell graft donor, obtained from the stem cell graft. Source of these receptors: a human donor who donated a stem cell graft to a child with congenital amegakaryocytic thrombocytopenia.

This clonotype was seen many times. The chain is built from TRBV24-1 and TRBJ2-1; D is unresolved. Trimming pared 10 bases from V and 0 bases from J, leaving 6 bases between. Germline V lookup: CDR1 KGHDR, CDR2 SFDVKD. This CDR3 region has 12 residues. In DNA form, the CDR3 reads TGTGCCACTAGGAGCTCCTACAATGAGCAGTTCTTC. Amino acid sequence: CATRSSYNEQFF.

Many counts were recorded for this clonotype. The J gene is TRBJ1-4, the V gene TRBV5-1; D gene ambiguous. Germline values: CDR1 SGHRS, CDR2 YFSETQ. The CDR3 runs 15 residues. With 4 bases removed from V and 0 bases from J, the gap between germline ends came to 10 bases. The CDR3 nucleotides are TGCGCCAGCAGCATAAGAGACTCAACTAATGAAAAACTGTTTTTT. It yields the protein CASSIRDSTNEKLFF.

This clonotype was seen ten or more times. The chain uses TRBV11-2 and TRBJ2-1, with 15 bases identical to TRBD2. The CDR3 sequence is 16 residues long. Germline V CDR1 and CDR2: SGHAT, FQNNGV. V shed 4 bases and J 8 bases; nucleotides not matched to a gene: 6. CDR3 nucleotide sequence: TGTGCCAGCAGCTCTAGGACTAGCGGGAGGGGGGATGAGCAGTTCTTC. This encodes CASSSRTSGRGDEQFF.

The table lists this clonotype with many counts. The chain couples TRBV20-1 to TRBJ2-1, with 14 bases lining up with TRBD2. Germline CDR1 reads DFQATT; CDR2 reads SNEGSKA (reference sequence). The CDR3 consists of 12 residues. CDR3 loop: CRATSGRDEQFF. The CDR3 DNA is TGCAGGGCGACTAGCGGGAGGGATGAGCAGTTCTTC.

The chain recombines TRBV2 with TRBJ2-7; no definite D call. The CDR3 consists of 12 residues. V dropped 5 bases and J dropped 6 bases, with 11 bases sitting between them. CDR1 and CDR2 from the germline V gene are SNHLY and FYNNEI. CDR3 bases: TGTGCCAGCAGTCCCCCTTACAGCGAGCAGTACTTC. This translates into CASSPPYSEQYF.

This clonotype was recorded at least ten times. V and J are TRBV20-1 and TRBJ2-1; no clear D. Looked up from germline, CDR1 is DFQATT and CDR2 is SNEGSKA (reference sequence). The CDR3 runs 13 residues. Trimming took 6 bases from V and 7 from J, leaving 16 bases between them. The DNA of the CDR3 is TGCAGTGCAGCACCCCCGGCTGCTAATGAGCAGTTCTTC. Translation gives CSAAPPAANEQFF.

The table lists this clonotype with many counts. This chain connects TRBV6-5 to TRBJ2-1; 9 positions match TRBD2. CDR3 size: 14 residues. The germline CDR1 and CDR2 sequences are MNHEY and SVGAGI. The trim removed 2 bases at V and 7 bases at J, leaving 3 bases unmatched. CDR3: CASSYRLAGNEQFF. CDR3 DNA sequence: TGTGCCAGCAGTTACCGGCTAGCGGGGAATGAGCAGTTCTTC.

The sample holds many counts of this clonotype. The rearrangement uses TRBV25-1 and TRBJ2-1, with 7 bases aligning to TRBD2. The CDR3 runs to 15 residues. The J segment lost 6 bases and the V segment lost 5 bases, leaving 10 bases of the junction unmatched. The germline CDR1 and CDR2 sequences are MGHDK and SYGVNS. CDR3: CASSLRVAGRNEQFF. CDR3 nucleotides: TGTGCCAGCAGTCTCCGAGTAGCGGGTCGCAATGAGCAGTTCTTC.

Ten or more counts support this clonotype. The CDR3, as DNA: TGCAGTGCTCCTACTGGGCACAGGGTCGGTGGTGATGGCTACACCTTC. It encodes CSAPTGHRVGGDGYTF. This sequence joins TRBV20-1 and TRBJ1-2; D is possibly TRBD1 (6 bases). The CDR3 is 16 residues long. V was shortened by 5 bases and J by 6 bases, with 25 bases between the two germline ends. Germline V gene lookup returns CDR1 DFQATT and CDR2 SNEGSKA (reference sequence).

There are many counts of this clonotype. J is TRBJ1-3 and V is TRBV29-1; D remains ambiguous. Trimming removed 2 bases from V and 4 bases from J, with 9 bases in between. Looked up from germline, CDR1 is SQVTM and CDR2 is ANQGSEA. The length of the CDR3 is 13 residues. The DNA of the CDR3 is TGCAGCGTTGAATCGTTCGGGGGAAACACCATATATTTT. The encoded protein is CSVESFGGNTIYF.

This clonotype was seen only a few times. The rearrangement links TRBV11-2 to TRBJ1-2; D ambiguous. The V gene lost 8 bases and the J gene lost 8 bases, with 15 bases spanning the gap. Germline CDR1 SGHAT, CDR2 FQNNGV. The CDR3 spans 12 residues. For the CDR3, the DNA is TGTGCCAGCGAGCCCATACCGGGGGGCTACACCTTC. Amino acids: CASEPIPGGYTF.

This clonotype was picked up many times. This rearrangement joins TRBV20-1 to TRBJ2-1, with D unclear. Trimming removed 5 bases from V and 8 bases from J, with 13 bases in between. The V gene's germline CDR1 is DFQATT and CDR2 SNEGSKA (reference sequence). This CDR3 has 12 amino acids. CDR3 protein: CSAPRLVHEQFF. The CDR3 region has the DNA TGCAGTGCTCCTAGACTTGTCCATGAGCAGTTCTTC.

This clonotype was seen repeatedly, ten times or more. This chain links TRBV20-1 with TRBJ2-1; D is perhaps TRBD2 (6 bases). The CDR3 length is 14 residues. Between the trimmed V and J ends, which lost 3 bases and 4 bases, there was a span of 13 bases. Germline V lookup: CDR1 DFQATT, CDR2 SNEGSKA (reference sequence). The CDR3 loop is CSASAGLTYNEQFF. The CDR3, as DNA: TGCAGTGCTAGTGCGGGGCTAACATACAATGAGCAGTTCTTC.

This clonotype was recorded many times. V is TRBV19 and J is TRBJ2-4; the match to TRBD1 covers 9 bases. The ends lost 5 bases at V and 9 bases at J; junction bases unmatched: 5. CDR1 and CDR2 (germline): LNHDA, SQIVND (reference sequence). This CDR3 contains 13 residues. The CDR3 region has the DNA TGTGCCAGTAGTTACGGACAGGGGAGCATTCAGTACTTC. It translates to CASSYGQGSIQYF.

This clonotype was detected a few times. The chain links TRBV20-1 to TRBJ2-5, with no clear D. The CDR3 is 14 amino acids. V lost 1 base and J lost 4, with 13 bases in between. The germline V gene encodes CDR1 DFQATT and CDR2 SNEGSKA (reference sequence). CDR3 DNA sequence: TGCAGTGCTAGAGGGGCCAGCCGGTCAGAGACCCAGTACTTC. It is translated as CSARGASRSETQYF.

The table lists this clonotype with many counts. DNA of the CDR3: TGTGCCAGCAGCTCACTTAAACAGGATCGACTAGCCAAAAACATTCAGTACTTC. Encoded protein: CASSSLKQDRLAKNIQYF. J is TRBJ2-4 and V is TRBV11-1, with D tentatively TRBD1 (5 bases). The germline V and J ends were trimmed by 4 bases and 0 bases, with 19 bases remaining between them. This CDR3 spans 18 amino acids. The V gene's germline CDR1 is SGHAT and CDR2 FQDESV (reference sequence).

The V call is TRBV12-3 or TRBV12-4, the J call TRBJ2-5; TRBD1 matches 9 bases. This CDR3 is 17 amino acids long. The V gene end was trimmed by 5 bases and the J gene end by 4 bases; junction bases not matched to a gene: 14. The CDR3, as DNA: TGTGCCAGCAGTCCCGTCCCGGGACAGGGTACAGGAGAGACCCAGTACTTC. Translation gives CASSPVPGQGTGETQYF.

This clonotype was found many times. The V and J genes are TRBV5-1 and TRBJ2-1; unclear D gene. The CDR3 has 13 residues. The V and J ends lost 5 bases and 0 bases respectively, with 6 bases between them. Germline CDR1 reads SGHRS; CDR2 reads YFSETQ. CDR3 amino acids: CASSSYSYNEQFF. The CDR3 DNA is TGCGCCAGCAGTAGCTACTCCTACAATGAGCAGTTCTTC.

The chain combines TRBV10-3 with TRBJ1-2, with D possibly TRBD1 on 5 matching bases. V was trimmed by 0 bases and J by 8 bases, leaving 22 bases between them. There are 17 residues in the CDR3. Germline V CDR1 and CDR2: ENHRY, SYGVKD. CDR3 nucleotide sequence: TGTGCCATCAGTGAGTCGGTGAGCGCAGGGAGAAGGAAGGGCTACACCTTC. This encodes CAISESVSAGRRKGYTF.

This clonotype was seen ten or more times. The chain couples TRBV20-1 to TRBJ2-7; 9 bases agree with TRBD2. In germline, CDR1 is DFQATT, CDR2 SNEGSKA (reference sequence). The CDR3 runs 14 residues. Trimming at V came to 3 bases and at J to 2 bases, leaving 5 bases not matched to a gene. CDR3 in amino acids: CSARQREAPYEQYF. The DNA for the CDR3 is TGCAGTGCTAGGCAGCGGGAGGCCCCCTACGAGCAGTACTTC.

In its sample, this clonotype was seen many times. The rearrangement joins TRBV29-1 to TRBJ1-1; no definite D call. The length of the CDR3 is 12 residues. Trimming removed 2 bases from V and 10 bases from J, with 14 bases in between. Looked up from germline, CDR1 is SQVTM and CDR2 is ANQGSEA. CDR3 protein: CSVEISGTGAFF. CDR3 sequence (DNA): TGCAGCGTTGAAATTTCGGGCACCGGAGCTTTCTTT.